This entry lists 18 T cell receptor beta chains sequenced from one sample in a study of cytomegalovirus exposure and HLA in healthy donors. Sequenced by immunoSEQ multiplex PCR; TCRdb stores in-frame clones only, minus some. In the table there are approximately 150,000 clones, approximately 86% of which are singletons. The sample consisted of PBMCs. The receptors here all came from a young man in good health and CMV-seropositive.

This chain joins TRBV29-1 and TRBJ1-2, with D perhaps matching TRBD1 (5 bases). Germline V gives CDR1 SQVTM, CDR2 ANQGSEA. The CDR3 covers 14 residues. V was pared by 0 bases and J by 5 bases, with 13 bases between. For the CDR3, the DNA is TGCAGCGTTGAAGATCGTGCCAGGGAATATGGCTACACCTTC. This sequence encodes CSVEDRAREYGYTF.

The CDR3 protein is CASTKGGGGGSSTNEQYF. In DNA form, the CDR3 reads TGTGCCAGCACCAAGGGAGGTGGGGGAGGGTCGAGTACGAACGAGCAGTACTTC. This sequence joins TRBV7-2 and TRBJ2-7; 7 bases are shared with TRBD2. Germline CDR1 and CDR2: SGHTA and FQGNSA. The CDR3 sequence is 18 residues long. V lost 7 bases to trimming and J lost 5 bases; unmatched junction nucleotides: 23.

In DNA form, the CDR3 reads TGCGCCAGCAGTTACAGGGGGCCGGGGGGCTACACCTTC. Its protein product is CASSYRGPGGYTF. The chain is built from TRBV5-1 and TRBJ1-2; 9 bases agree with TRBD1. This CDR3 is 13 amino acids long. Germline V CDR1 and CDR2: SGHRS, YFSETQ. V lost 5 bases, J lost 8 bases, and 7 bases stayed unmatched.

The chain employs TRBV5-1 and TRBJ2-7; 8 nucleotides line up with TRBD2. The junction had 8 bases not matched to a gene; V was cut back by 2 bases and J by 4 bases. Germline CDR1 SGHRS, CDR2 YFSETQ. The CDR3 totals 15 residues. The CDR3 here is CASSFGLAGAYEQYF. The CDR3 bases are TGCGCCAGCAGCTTCGGACTAGCAGGGGCATACGAGCAGTACTTC.

The genes are TRBV7-6 and TRBJ1-1; D remains unclear. The germline gives CDR1 SGHVS, CDR2 FNYEAQ. This CDR3 spans 12 amino acids. Trimming took 1 base from V and 6 from J, leaving 6 bases between them. In nucleotides, the CDR3 is TGTGCCAGCAGCTTAGGAGGCTCTGAAGCTTTCTTT. Translating gives CASSLGGSEAFF.

V gene TRBV9 combines with J gene TRBJ2-3, with 8 positions matching TRBD1. In germline, CDR1 is SGDLS, CDR2 YYNGEE. CDR3 length: 15 residues. Losses at the gene ends were 0 bases for V and 4 bases for J; bases not matched to a gene: 4. Written as DNA, the CDR3 is TGTGCCAGCAGCGTAGAAAGGACAGGGTCAGATACGCAGTATTTT. Protein: CASSVERTGSDTQYF.

J is TRBJ2-7 and V is TRBV7-6; TRBD2 might be the D (6 bases). The germline V gene has CDR1 SGHVS and CDR2 FNYEAQ. This CDR3 is 16 amino acids long. The ends were cut back, 2 bases at V and 1 base at J, with 15 bases in the middle. CDR3 residues: CASSLSSGPGSYEQYF. The CDR3 DNA follows: TGTGCCAGCAGCTTAAGTAGCGGCCCTGGGTCCTACGAGCAGTACTTC.

The rearrangement uses TRBV7-2 and TRBJ1-5; D is perhaps TRBD1 (6 bases). The CDR3 is 16 residues long. Trimming removed 2 bases from V and 3 bases from J, with 14 bases in between. CDR1 SGHTA and CDR2 FQGNSA come from the germline V gene. The CDR3 DNA is TGTGCCAGCAGCTTATCGGGCAGGGGTCACAATCAGCCCCAGCATTTT. Its protein is CASSLSGRGHNQPQHF.

The chain recombines TRBV5-1 with TRBJ2-7, with D possibly TRBD1 on 6 matching bases. The ends were cut back, 4 bases at V and 0 bases at J, with 14 bases in the middle. The V gene's germline CDR1 is SGHRS and CDR2 YFSETQ. The CDR3 is 15 amino acids. Here the CDR3 DNA reads TGCGCCAGCAGCCCAGACGACAGGACCTCCTACGAGCAGTACTTC. The encoded protein is CASSPDDRTSYEQYF.

This clone was seen once. The V call is TRBV7-9, the J call TRBJ2-2; 7 bases are a match to TRBD1. This CDR3 region has 14 residues. Unmatched junction bases numbered 6, after V lost 5 bases and J lost 6 bases. The germline V gene encodes CDR1 SEHNR and CDR2 FQNEAQ (reference sequence). Here the CDR3 reads CASSPTGIPGELFF. DNA of the CDR3: TGTGCCAGCAGCCCGACAGGGATCCCCGGGGAGCTGTTTTTT.

V usage is TRBV29-1 and J usage is TRBJ2-2; D not resolved. CDR3 length: 12 residues. Germline assignment: CDR1 SQVTM and CDR2 ANQGSEA. V lost 5 bases and J lost 4, with 8 bases in between. In DNA form, the CDR3 reads TGCAGCGTTCCCATCGGCACCGGGGAGCTGTTTTTT. It yields the protein CSVPIGTGELFF.

The chain uses TRBV11-2 and TRBJ2-7; 7 bases map to TRBD1. Trimming took 1 base from V and 3 from J; bases not matched to a gene: 6. Germline V gene lookup returns CDR1 SGHAT and CDR2 FQNNGV. The CDR3 loop spans 15 amino acids. CDR3 sequence reads: CASSLVGQEFYEQYF. The DNA of the CDR3 is TGTGCCAGCAGCTTAGTCGGACAGGAGTTCTACGAGCAGTACTTC.

The chain combines TRBV27 with TRBJ1-5; D might be TRBD1 (6 bases). Trimming removed 5 bases at V and 4 bases at J, with 12 bases between. CDR3 length equals 14 residues. Germline values: CDR1 MNHEY, CDR2 SMNVEV (reference sequence). The CDR3 coding sequence is TGTGCCAGCAGTATTGGGGGGGCGAATCAGCCCCAGCATTTT. Translation gives CASSIGGANQPQHF.

This clone was seen a few times. The rearrangement joins TRBV5-4 to TRBJ1-1; 8 bases are shared with TRBD1. This CDR3 is 14 amino acids long. V lost 1 base, J lost 6 bases, and 5 bases stayed unmatched. Per germline, CDR1 SGHNT and CDR2 YYREEE (reference sequence). CDR3 loop: CASSLQGAIAEAFF. The CDR3, as DNA: TGTGCCAGCAGCTTGCAGGGGGCGATTGCTGAAGCTTTCTTT.

This chain links TRBV5-6 with TRBJ1-6; D gene uncertain. The V and J ends lost 1 base and 4 bases respectively, with 9 bases between them. The CDR3 length is 15 residues. Germline V gene data show CDR1 as SGHDT and CDR2 as YYEEEE. The CDR3 spells CASSLNSLYNSPLHF. In DNA, the CDR3 is TGTGCCAGCAGCTTGAATAGCCTTTATAATTCACCCCTCCACTTT.

The CDR3 spells CASSPFGGANSPLHF. The CDR3 region has the DNA TGTGCCAGCAGCCCATTTGGAGGGGCTAATTCACCCCTCCACTTT. This chain connects TRBV7-2 to TRBJ1-6; D is possibly TRBD1 (5 bases). V dropped 5 bases and J dropped 6 bases, with 14 bases sitting between them. This CDR3 has 15 residues. Germline V gene lookup returns CDR1 SGHTA and CDR2 FQGNSA.

The chain couples TRBV27 to TRBJ2-5, with D tentatively TRBD2 (7 bases). Germline CDR1 and CDR2: MNHEY and SMNVEV (reference sequence). V lost 3 bases to trimming and J lost 7 bases, with 12 bases between them. This CDR3 has 13 residues. The CDR3 nucleotides read TGTGCCAGCAGTTTTGGAGGGGGGGGGACCCAGTACTTC. Translation gives CASSFGGGGTQYF.

This clone was observed a few times. The V and J genes are TRBV4-3 and TRBJ1-5; D is unclear. Germline V gives CDR1 LGHNA, CDR2 YSLEER. The V end was cut by 0 bases, the J end by 6 bases, with 9 bases between. The CDR3 consists of 14 residues. This CDR3 reads CASSQDRISQPQHF. DNA for the CDR3: TGCGCCAGCAGCCAAGACAGAATATCTCAGCCCCAGCATTTT.